The entry below describes one T cell receptor beta chain. This record belongs to a study of cytomegalovirus exposure and HLA in healthy donors. Here immunoSEQ multiplex PCR was the method, and the copy in TCRdb shows in-frame clones only, minus some. This sample has fewer than 120,000 clones, with roughly 87% found just once. The CDR3 consists of 13 residues. Trimming took off 6 bases at V and 5 bases at J, with 13 bases between the two ends. Germline V CDR1 and CDR2: SGHTA, FQGNSA. The specimen was PBMCs. The receptor's source is a woman aged 18 to 35 in good health and CMV-seronegative. V gene TRBV7-2 combines with J gene TRBJ2-5; no definite D call. The CDR3 reads CASSRLGGETQYF. The CDR3 DNA is TGTGCCAGCAGTCGACTCGGTGGGGAGACCCAGTACTTC.